A single T cell receptor beta chain is shown here with its context. Germline V gene sequence: CDR1 MDHEN, CDR2 SYDVKM. The CDR3 length is 13 residues. These data are taken from a study of CXCR3-negative and CXCR3-positive naive CD8 T cells. All TRB cDNA libraries came from 5' RACE performed with UMI labels. TCRdb reanalyzed the 5' RACE reads, giving one entry per CDR3 protein sequence and no DNA. The sample totals approximately 52,000 distinct CDR3 sequences; its top ten clones hold 15%. The TCR sequence derives from a human donor in good health. Some clones in this sample may be carry-over from other donors' samples. The chain carries TRBV28 and TRBJ2-7. The sequencing input was memory CD8+ T cells from blood. This CDR3 is CASSSSDSYEQYF.